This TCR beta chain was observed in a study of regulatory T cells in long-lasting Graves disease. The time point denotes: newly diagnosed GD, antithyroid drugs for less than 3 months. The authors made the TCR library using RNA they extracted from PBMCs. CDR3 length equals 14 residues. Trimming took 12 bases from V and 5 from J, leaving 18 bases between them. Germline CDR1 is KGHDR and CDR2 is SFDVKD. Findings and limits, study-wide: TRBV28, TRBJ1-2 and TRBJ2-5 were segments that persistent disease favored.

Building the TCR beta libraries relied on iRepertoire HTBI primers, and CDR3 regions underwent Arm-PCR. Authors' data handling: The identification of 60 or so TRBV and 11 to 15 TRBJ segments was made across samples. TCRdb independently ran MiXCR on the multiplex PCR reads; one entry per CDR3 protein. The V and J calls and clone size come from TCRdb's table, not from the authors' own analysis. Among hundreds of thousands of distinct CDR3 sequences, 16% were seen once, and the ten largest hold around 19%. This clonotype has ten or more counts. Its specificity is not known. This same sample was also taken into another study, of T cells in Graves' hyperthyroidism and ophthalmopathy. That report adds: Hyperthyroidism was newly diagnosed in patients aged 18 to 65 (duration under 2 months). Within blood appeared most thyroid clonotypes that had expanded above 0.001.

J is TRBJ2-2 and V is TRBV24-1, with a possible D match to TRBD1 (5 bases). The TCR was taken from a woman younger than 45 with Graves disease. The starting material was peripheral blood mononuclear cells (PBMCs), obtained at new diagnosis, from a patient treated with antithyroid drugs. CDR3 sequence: CAASGQAKTGELFF. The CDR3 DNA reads TGTGCCGCCTCCGGACAAGCTAAAACCGGGGAGCTGTTTTTT.